What follows are 27 T cell receptor beta chains derived from one specimen sequenced in a study of beta chain features in type 1 diabetes. Notes on the study in general: There was a moderate but significant shortening of TCRB CDR3s in all four CD4+ subsets of Type 1 diabetes patients.

These receptors' antigens are unknown. TCRB transcripts that were expressed got sequenced, as all of the isolated RNA had been reverse transcribed. Using immunoSEQ multiplex PCR, the repertoire was profiled, and TCRdb retains in-frame clones only, with some absent. Here the sample spans fewer than 400,000 clones, approximately 10% being singletons. The sample was central memory CD4+ T cells from blood. These receptors all come from a man between 25 and 39 years old with type 1 diabetes.

CDR3 sequence reads: CASSSGQGAVEQYF. CDR3 in DNA: TGTGCCAGCAGCTCGGGACAGGGGGCGGTTGAGCAGTACTTC. The chain has TRBV7-2 and TRBJ2-7; 12 bases line up with TRBD1. CDR1 is SGHTA, CDR2 FQGNSA, per germline. The CDR3 totals 14 residues. Trimming cost V 4 bases and J 7 bases; bases outside gene matches: 5.

This clone was observed once. The chain carries TRBV4-3 and TRBJ2-2; 10 nucleotides line up with TRBD1. V lost 3 bases to trimming and J lost 4 bases; unmatched junction nucleotides: 5. The CDR3 has 16 residues. Germline CDR1 is LGHNA and CDR2 is YSLEER. CDR3 DNA sequence: TGCGCCAGCAGCCACAGGGACAGGGGAGGCACCGGGGAGCTGTTTTTT. This codes for CASSHRDRGGTGELFF.

The chain carries TRBV4-2 and TRBJ2-7, with TRBD1 identical over 10 bases. The V gene's germline CDR1 is LGHNA and CDR2 YNFKEQ. With 5 bases clipped from V and 3 bases from J, the junction kept 7 bases outside the gene matches. The CDR3 is 15 amino acids. CDR3 nucleotide sequence: TGTGCCAGCAGCGAGCGGGACAGGGGCGACTACGAGCAGTACTTC. Encoded protein: CASSERDRGDYEQYF.

This clone was observed a few times. CDR3: CASSLLDYGYTF. CDR3 DNA sequence: TGTGCCAGCAGCTTGTTAGACTATGGCTACACCTTC. The chain carries TRBV5-6 and TRBJ1-2; no firm D call. The CDR3 contains 12 residues. The V end lost 1 base, the J end lost 3 bases, and 4 bases lay between the germline ends. Germline values: CDR1 SGHDT, CDR2 YYEEEE.

CDR3 amino acids: CSVEGPPGAGNEQYF. CDR3 DNA sequence: TGCAGCGTTGAAGGCCCCCCGGGGGCCGGGAACGAGCAGTACTTC. This chain joins TRBV29-1 and TRBJ2-7; TRBD1 or TRBD2 may be the D gene (6 bases each). The V gene's germline CDR1 is SQVTM and CDR2 ANQGSEA. V lost 1 base and J lost 5, with 18 bases in between. The CDR3 is made up of 15 amino acids.

This clone was seen only a few times. This sequence joins TRBV2 and TRBJ1-4; 7 bases are shared with TRBD1. This CDR3 spans 14 amino acids. With 5 bases clipped from V and 2 bases from J, the junction kept 2 bases outside the gene matches. Germline CDR1 is SNHLY and CDR2 is FYNNEI. The DNA for the CDR3 is TGTGCCAGCAGTAGGGGGCCGACTAATGAAAAACTGTTTTTT. This gives the protein CASSRGPTNEKLFF.

This clone was detected only a few times. Within the sample, other DNA sequences also encode this same CDR3. This rearrangement joins TRBV10-3 to TRBJ2-3; 7 nucleotides align to TRBD2. The length of the CDR3 is 13 residues. The germline V gene encodes CDR1 ENHRY and CDR2 SYGVKD. V was pared by 2 bases and J by 4 bases, with 0 bases of the junction left unmatched. CDR3 protein: CAISEAGADTQYF. For the CDR3, the DNA is TGTGCCATCAGTGAGGCGGGGGCAGATACGCAGTATTTT.

This clone was observed many times. The rearrangement links TRBV28 to TRBJ2-3, with D possibly matching TRBD2 (6 bases). Germline CDR1 and CDR2: MDHEN and SYDVKM. This CDR3 spans 14 amino acids. Trimming took off 6 bases at V and 1 base at J, with 11 bases between the two ends. The CDR3 spells CASRPGAGTDTQYF. Here the CDR3 DNA reads TGTGCCAGCAGGCCGGGAGCAGGCACAGATACGCAGTATTTT.

This clone showed up just a few times. This chain joins TRBV4-3 and TRBJ1-5; TRBD1 matches 8 bases. Looked up from germline, CDR1 is LGHNA and CDR2 is YSLEER. This CDR3 has 15 amino acids. V lost 1 base, J lost 3 bases, and 2 bases stayed unmatched. The CDR3 nucleotides read TGCGCCAGCAGCCAAGGGACAGGGAACAATCAGCCCCAGCATTTT. It codes for CASSQGTGNNQPQHF.

The sample holds a few counts of this clone. The genes are TRBV5-6 and TRBJ1-1; the D is unclear. V lost 0 bases, J lost 4 bases, and 10 bases lay in between. CDR3 length equals 14 residues. Germline-derived CDR1 and CDR2 are SGHDT and YYEEEE. The CDR3 is CASSLGSWSTEAFF. The CDR3 nucleotides are TGTGCCAGCAGCTTGGGCTCGTGGTCCACTGAAGCTTTCTTT.

There are a few counts of this clone. This chain uses TRBV5-1 with TRBJ2-7; D remains ambiguous. Trimming removed 1 base at V and 2 bases at J, with 10 bases between. The CDR3 has 14 amino acids. Germline V gene lookup returns CDR1 SGHRS and CDR2 YFSETQ. The CDR3, as DNA: TGCGCCAGCAGCTTGATAGTAGGCGCCTACGAGCAGTACTTC. Its translation: CASSLIVGAYEQYF.

V is TRBV30 and J is TRBJ1-3; D gene unclear. This CDR3 spans 13 amino acids. Germline lookup yields CDR1 GTSNPN and CDR2 SVGIG (reference sequence). V dropped 5 bases and J dropped 0 bases, with 8 bases sitting between them. Written as DNA, the CDR3 is TGTGCCTGGGAGGCAGCCTCTGGAAACACCATATATTTT. This translates into CAWEAASGNTIYF.

This clone was counted between two and nine times. V is TRBV5-6 and J is TRBJ2-3; D possibly uses TRBD1 or TRBD2 (6 bases each). CDR3 length: 14 amino acids. Trimming pared 0 bases from V and 6 bases from J, leaving 11 bases between. Per germline, CDR1 SGHDT and CDR2 YYEEEE. CDR3 nucleotide sequence: TGTGCCAGCAGCTTGGCGGGGGCTGGGGATACGCAGTATTTT. Translation: CASSLAGAGDTQYF.

The V gene is TRBV5-1, the J gene TRBJ2-1, with a possible D match to TRBD1 (6 bases). Germline V gene data show CDR1 as SGHRS and CDR2 as YFSETQ. Between the trimmed V and J ends, which lost 1 base and 0 bases, there was a span of 14 bases. The CDR3 is 17 amino acids. The CDR3: CASSLRGGVSSYNEQFF. CDR3 nucleotides: TGCGCCAGCAGCTTGCGTGGGGGCGTTAGCTCCTACAATGAGCAGTTCTTC.

The gene calls are TRBV7-8 and TRBJ2-3; 12 nucleotides match TRBD2. CDR1 and CDR2 (germline): SGHVS, FQNEAQ. CDR3 size: 16 residues. V gave up 4 bases and J gave up 3 bases; unmatched junction bases: 5. The CDR3 is CASSSLLAGGTDTQYF. CDR3 DNA: TGTGCCAGCAGCTCACTGCTAGCGGGGGGGACAGATACGCAGTATTTT. Full variable domain (rest looked up from reference TRBV7-8 and TRBJ2-3): GAGVSQSPRYKVAKRGQDVALRCDPISGHVSLFWYQQALGQGPEFLTYFQNEAQLDKSGLPSDRFFAERPEGSVSTLKIQRTQQEDSAVYLCASSSLLAGGTDTQYFGPGTRLTVL.

A few counts support this clone. CDR3 in amino acids: CASSFDWGRNTEAFF. The CDR3 DNA reads TGTGCCAGCTCGTTCGATTGGGGGCGGAACACTGAAGCTTTCTTT. The chain joins TRBV18 to TRBJ1-1, with a possible D match to TRBD1 (6 bases). The CDR3 length is 15 residues. Germline lookup yields CDR1 KGHSH and CDR2 LQKENI. Trimming stripped 6 bases from V and 1 base from J, with 15 bases between.

In this sample, this clone turned up a few times. In the same sample, other DNA sequences code for this CDR3. The chain is built from TRBV9 and TRBJ2-7; the match to TRBD2 covers 7 bases. This CDR3 contains 12 residues. Germline V gives CDR1 SGDLS, CDR2 YYNGEE. V was clipped by 2 bases and J by 7 bases; unmatched bases: 3. The CDR3 sequence is CASSVLGGEQYF. DNA of the CDR3: TGTGCCAGCAGCGTCCTCGGGGGGGAGCAGTACTTC.

The table lists this clone with a few counts. CDR3: CASSSLQGTEAFF. In nucleotides, the CDR3 is TGTGCCAGCAGCTCCCTACAGGGCACTGAAGCTTTCTTT. The V and J genes are TRBV7-9 and TRBJ1-1; a weak D match, TRBD1 (6 bases). CDR1 and CDR2 from the germline V gene are SEHNR and FQNEAQ (reference sequence). V lost 4 bases, J lost 4 bases, and 10 bases lay in between. The CDR3 has 13 residues. Supplemented by reference TRBV7-9 and TRBJ1-1, the full variable domain reads DTGVSQNPRHKITKRGQNVTFRCDPISEHNRLYWYRQTLGQGPEFLTYFQNEAQLEKSRLLSDRFSAERPKGSFSTLEIQRTEQGDSAMYLCASSSLQGTEAFFGQGTRLTVV.

The CDR3 sequence: CASSFRTVPGNTIYF. The CDR3 DNA reads TGTGCCAGTAGTTTCCGGACAGTTCCTGGAAACACCATATATTTT. This chain connects TRBV19 to TRBJ1-3, with D possibly TRBD1 on 6 matching bases. CDR1 and CDR2 from the germline V gene are LNHDA and SQIVND (reference sequence). The CDR3 has 15 amino acids. V lost 5 bases and J lost 2, with 13 bases in between.

This clone was seen repeatedly, ten times or more. The chain carries TRBV6-5 and TRBJ2-7; TRBD1 matches at 12 bases. V dropped 4 bases and J dropped 2; count of bases not matched to a gene: 3. Germline V CDR1 and CDR2: MNHEY, SVGAGI. The length of the CDR3 is 15 residues. CDR3 bases: TGTGCCAGCAGTTCCGGGACAGGGGGCCCCTACGAGCAGTACTTC. Amino acid sequence: CASSSGTGGPYEQYF.

This rearrangement joins TRBV5-1 to TRBJ1-1, with 8 bases lining up with TRBD1. The CDR3 runs to 17 residues. Per germline, CDR1 SGHRS and CDR2 YFSETQ. J lost 0 bases, V lost 4 bases, and 11 bases had no gene match. CDR3 sequence reads: CASSVEARTGLNTEAFF. CDR3 DNA sequence: TGCGCCAGCAGCGTGGAAGCCCGGACAGGGCTGAACACTGAAGCTTTCTTT.

This clone was seen ten or more times. The V gene is TRBV11-2, the J gene TRBJ2-3; 7 bases agree with TRBD1. There are 15 residues in the CDR3. CDR1 and CDR2 from the germline V gene are SGHAT and FQNNGV. Trimming at V came to 5 bases and at J to 3 bases, leaving 8 bases not matched to a gene. CDR3 nucleotides: TGTGCCAGCAGCCCCACCGGGACAGCGACAGATACGCAGTATTTT. It translates to CASSPTGTATDTQYF. Looking up the rest from reference TRBV11-2 and TRBJ2-3 gives the full variable domain: EAGVAQSPRYKIIEKRQSVAFWCNPISGHATLYWYQQILGQGPKLLIQFQNNGVVDDSQLPKDRFSAERLKGVDSTLKIQPAKLEDSAVYLCASSPTGTATDTQYFGPGTRLTVL.

The chain employs TRBV2 and TRBJ2-7, with D uncertain. Germline assignment: CDR1 SNHLY and CDR2 FYNNEI. The CDR3 has 11 residues. V was clipped by 6 bases and J by 5 bases, with 8 bases between them. CDR3 loop: CASSLLDEQYF. CDR3 DNA: TGTGCCAGCAGCCTCCTAGACGAGCAGTACTTC.

This clone was found many times. The chain recombines TRBV7-2 with TRBJ1-5; D remains unclear. V lost 5 bases and J 0 bases, leaving 5 bases between the germline ends. The CDR3 is 13 residues long. Germline loops: CDR1 SGHTA, CDR2 FQGNSA. The CDR3 bases are TGTGCCAGCAGCCCCTATAGCAATCAGCCCCAGCATTTT. Amino acid sequence: CASSPYSNQPQHF.

In DNA form, the CDR3 reads TGTGCCACCTCAAGGCATCCGAACACTGAAGCTTTCTTT. Translated, it gives CATSRHPNTEAFF. The chain uses TRBV19 and TRBJ1-1; D gene ambiguous. The CDR3 totals 13 residues. Germline V gives CDR1 LNHDA, CDR2 SQIVND (reference sequence). Between the trimmed V and J ends, which lost 10 bases and 1 base, there was a span of 13 bases.

This clone was seen repeatedly, ten times or more. The chain carries TRBV2 and TRBJ2-4; D ambiguous. The CDR3 sequence is 14 residues long. Trimming removed 0 bases from V and 3 bases from J, with 6 bases in between. The germline gives CDR1 SNHLY, CDR2 FYNNEI. The CDR3 DNA reads TGTGCCAGCAGTGAAGCCCAGATCAAAAACATTCAGTACTTC. It translates to CASSEAQIKNIQYF.

This clone turned up a few times. The genes are TRBV13 and TRBJ2-5; D possibly corresponds to TRBD2 (6 bases). Germline CDR1 reads PRHDT; CDR2 reads FYEKMQ (reference sequence). The V gene lost 5 bases and the J gene lost 2 bases, with 12 bases spanning the gap. The CDR3 covers 14 residues. The CDR3 sequence is CASSEVGGQETQYF. For the CDR3, the DNA is TGTGCCAGCAGCGAGGTGGGGGGACAAGAGACCCAGTACTTC.